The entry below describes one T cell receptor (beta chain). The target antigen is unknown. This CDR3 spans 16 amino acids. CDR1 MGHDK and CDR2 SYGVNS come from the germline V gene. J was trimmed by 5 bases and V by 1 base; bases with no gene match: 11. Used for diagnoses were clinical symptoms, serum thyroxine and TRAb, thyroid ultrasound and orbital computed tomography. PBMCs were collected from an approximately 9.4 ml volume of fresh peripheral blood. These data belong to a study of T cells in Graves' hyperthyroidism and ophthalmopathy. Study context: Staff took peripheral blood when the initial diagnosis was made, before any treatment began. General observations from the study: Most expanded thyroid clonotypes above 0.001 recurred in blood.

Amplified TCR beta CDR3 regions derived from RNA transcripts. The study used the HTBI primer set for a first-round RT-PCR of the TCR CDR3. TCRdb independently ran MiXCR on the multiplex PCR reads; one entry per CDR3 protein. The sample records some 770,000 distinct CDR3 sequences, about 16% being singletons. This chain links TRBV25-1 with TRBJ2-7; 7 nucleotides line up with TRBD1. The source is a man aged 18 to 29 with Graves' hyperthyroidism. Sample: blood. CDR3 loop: CASSESQTGRLNEQYF. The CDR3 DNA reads TGTGCCAGCAGTGAATCCCAGACAGGGCGGTTGAACGAGCAGTACTTC.